A selection of T cell receptor beta chains follows, all from one sample in a study of long-term antiretroviral therapy in people with HIV. Method: immunoSEQ multiplex PCR; TCRdb's copy keeps in-frame clones and lacks some. The data hold tens of thousands of clones, with about 84% observed a single time. Specimen: unsorted PBMCs, collected about 5 years after starting antiretroviral therapy. The receptor set was obtained from a man aged 35 to 55 with HIV. CDR3s include the opening cysteine and the closing phenylalanine or tryptophan. Fields, in order: CDR3 DNA, CDR3 protein, J gene, D gene, clone size, V gene. The D gene is left open where the match is weak. Some rows have no size entry. The others give once, few or many, or a class for an expanded clone.

TGCGCCAGCAGCCAAGATACGACTAGCGGGAAGGAAGAGACCCAGTACTTC	CASSQDTTSGKEETQYF	TRBJ2-5	TRBD2	once	TRBV4-3
TGCAGTGCTAGAATCGAAAACATTCAGTACTTC	CSARIENIQYF	TRBJ2-4	.	.	TRBV20-1
TGTGCCAGCAGTCTAAGCAGGGTCGCTGGGGCCAACGTCCTGACTTTC	CASSLSRVAGANVLTF	TRBJ2-6	.	.	TRBV27
TGCGCCAGCAGTGAGTCCGGGACCGGTACCTACAATGAGCAGTTCTTC	CASSESGTGTYNEQFF	TRBJ2-1	.	once	TRBV10-1
TGTGCCAGCAGCGACCCCGGGACAGGTAGTTCAGGCTACACCTTC	CASSDPGTGSSGYTF	TRBJ1-2	TRBD1	.	TRBV14
TGTGCCAGCAGCCTCACGGGCGGGAGAAGAGACAATGAGCAGTTCTTC	CASSLTGGRRDNEQFF	TRBJ2-1	TRBD2	.	TRBV7-9
TGTGCCAGCAGACAGGGGGCATCCATTCAGTACTTC	CASRQGASIQYF	TRBJ2-4	TRBD1	.	TRBV27
TGCGCCAGCAGCCAAGAACAGGGCCCCTCCTACGAGCAGTACTTC	CASSQEQGPSYEQYF	TRBJ2-7	.	few	TRBV4-1
TGTGCCACCCTCAGTAAGACCCAGTACTTC	CATLSKTQYF	TRBJ2-5	.	.	TRBV25-1
TGTGCCAGCAGCGGATGGGGGGGCAATCAGCCCCAGCATTTT	CASSGWGGNQPQHF	TRBJ1-5	.	.	TRBV9
TGTGCCAGCAGCCCCGGGACTAGCGCCGAGCAGTACTTC	CASSPGTSAEQYF	TRBJ2-7	TRBD2	.	TRBV9